Presented here are 20 T cell receptor beta chains from one specimen sequenced in a study of Ad26.COV2.S vaccination and SARS-CoV-2 variants. The data were produced by immunoSEQ multiplex PCR, yet TCRdb's version contains in-frame clones alone and is incomplete. Of some 350,000 clones in the sample, approximately 85% were seen once. Stated treatment: about 20 received Ad26.COV2.S at low or high dose, single or two shots; about 5 received placebo; per-sample allocation not given. The samples were gathered on day 63 after the first injection of vaccine or placebo. The sample here was peripheral blood, taken in a trial of Ad26.COV2.S vaccine versus placebo. Receptors were obtained from a person aged 18 to 59 who received the Ad26.COV2.S COVID-19 vaccine or a placebo.

This clone came up once. The chain links TRBV7-2 to TRBJ2-7, with D perhaps matching TRBD1 or TRBD2 (5 bases each). Germline CDR1 is SGHTA and CDR2 is FQGNSA. The CDR3 is 13 residues long. V dropped 1 base and J dropped 6 bases, with 10 bases sitting between them. Written as DNA, the CDR3 is TGTGCCAGCAGCTTAGGGGGGTGGAGCGAGCAGTACTTC. Translated: CASSLGGWSEQYF. Supplemented by reference TRBV7-2 and TRBJ2-7, the full variable domain reads GAGVSQSPSNKVTEKGKDVELRCDPISGHTALYWYRQSLGQGLEFLIYFQGNSAPDKSGLPSDRFSAERTGGSVSTLTIQRTQQEDSAVYLCASSLGGWSEQYFGPGTRLTVT.

V usage is TRBV24-1 and J usage is TRBJ2-6, with D perhaps matching TRBD2 (5 bases). The CDR3 extends over 19 amino acids. Per germline, CDR1 KGHDR and CDR2 SFDVKD. Trimming cost V 5 bases and J 2 bases, with 21 bases left between them. This CDR3 is CATSAPRGAQAPGANVLTF. CDR3 DNA sequence: TGTGCCACCAGTGCCCCACGGGGTGCCCAGGCTCCTGGGGCCAACGTCCTGACTTTC.

V is TRBV7-8 and J is TRBJ2-7, with 9 positions matching TRBD2. CDR1 and CDR2 from the germline V gene are SGHVS and FQNEAQ. The CDR3 runs 13 residues. Written as DNA, the CDR3 is TGTGCCAGCAGGCCTCCAGATGAGCGGGGGGATCGAGTC. Its translation: CASRPPDERGDRV.

This rearrangement joins TRBV19 to TRBJ2-7, with D perhaps being TRBD1 or TRBD2 (5 bases each). Germline CDR1 reads LNHDA; CDR2 reads SQIVND (reference sequence). The CDR3 has 16 residues. Deletions cut 4 bases from V and 1 base from J, with 17 bases between. DNA of the CDR3: TGTGCCAGTAGTACCGCCGGGGCCGCGAATTCCTACGAGCAGTACTTC. As protein: CASSTAGAANSYEQYF. The full variable domain, in which reference TRBV19 and TRBJ2-7 provide the parts outside the CDR3, is DGGITQSPKYLFRKEGQNVTLSCEQNLNHDAMYWYRQDPGQGLRLIYYSQIVNDFQKGDIAEGYSVSREKKESFPLTVTSAQKNPTAFYLCASSTAGAANSYEQYFGPGTRLTVT.

This clone has only one observation. The J gene is TRBJ1-6, the V gene TRBV6-5; 7 positions agree with TRBD1. J lost 8 bases, V lost 6 bases, and 10 bases had no gene match. The CDR3 spans 15 residues. Per the germline V gene, CDR1 is MNHEY and CDR2 is SVGAGI. The CDR3: CASSIQGQWYSPLHF. CDR3 sequence (DNA): TGTGCCAGCAGCATACAGGGGCAATGGTATTCACCCCTCCACTTT.

The CDR3: CASKDRTSEETQYF. The CDR3 nucleotides read TGTGCCAGCAAGGACAGGACGTCAGAAGAGACCCAGTACTTC. The gene calls are TRBV2 and TRBJ2-5; TRBD1 agrees at 7 bases. Germline CDR1 is SNHLY and CDR2 is FYNNEI. The length of the CDR3 is 14 residues. The V and J ends lost 7 bases and 3 bases, in that order; junction bases with no gene match: 8.

This chain uses TRBV5-1 with TRBJ2-1, with D unresolved. This CDR3 contains 14 residues. Germline V gene lookup returns CDR1 SGHRS and CDR2 YFSETQ. The V gene lost 5 bases and the J gene lost 0 bases, with 9 bases spanning the gap. CDR3 DNA sequence: TGCGCCAGCAGACAGCAGTACTCCTACAATGAGCAGTTCTTC. It yields the protein CASRQQYSYNEQFF.

V is TRBV15 and J is TRBJ1-6; D uncertain. The germline V gene has CDR1 LNHNV and CDR2 YYDKDF (reference sequence). V was trimmed by 6 bases and J by 7 bases, leaving 7 bases between them. The CDR3 runs 12 residues. CDR3 in DNA: TGTGCCACCAGTTTAGGGAATTCACCCCTCCACTTT. This sequence encodes CATSLGNSPLHF.

This rearrangement joins TRBV9 to TRBJ1-3, with TRBD1 as a possible D gene (5 bases). Germline lookup yields CDR1 SGDLS and CDR2 YYNGEE. CDR3 length: 16 residues. The V end was cut by 0 bases, the J end by 0 bases, with 10 bases between. CDR3 nucleotides: TGTGCCAGCAGCGTAGAGTGGGGGGGCTCTGGAAACACCATATATTTT. Its translation: CASSVEWGGSGNTIYF.

This clone occurred once. This chain joins TRBV18 and TRBJ2-7, with 9 bases lining up with TRBD1. The germline V gene has CDR1 KGHSH and CDR2 LQKENI. J was trimmed by 3 bases and V by 5 bases; bases with no gene match: 2. The CDR3 length is 13 residues. The CDR3 region has the DNA TGTGCCAGCTCAGCGGGACAGGGCTACGAGCAGTACTTC. Translated, it gives CASSAGQGYEQYF.

CDR3: CASSFRNLRRATNEKLFF. The CDR3 nucleotides are TGTGCCAGCAGTTTCCGCAACCTTAGGAGAGCAACTAATGAAAAACTGTTTTTT. V gene TRBV28 combines with J gene TRBJ1-4; D call uncertain. This CDR3 has 18 residues. Trimming took off 3 bases at V and 0 bases at J, with 17 bases between the two ends. Germline CDR1 and CDR2: MDHEN and SYDVKM.

The chain uses TRBV5-6 and TRBJ2-3; D unclear. V was cut by 4 bases and J by 0 bases, with 18 bases left in between. CDR1 and CDR2 (germline): SGHDT, YYEEEE. The CDR3 covers 17 residues. CDR3 in amino acids: CASSDGYAYSSTDTQYF. The CDR3 region has the DNA TGTGCCAGCAGCGATGGGTACGCTTATTCTAGCACAGATACGCAGTATTTT.

CDR3 residues: CASSVTSGLNPYEQYF. The CDR3 bases are TGTGCCAGCAGCGTTACTAGCGGGTTAAACCCCTACGAGCAGTACTTC. V is TRBV9 and J is TRBJ2-7; TRBD2 matches at 9 bases. There are 16 residues in the CDR3. The V gene's germline CDR1 is SGDLS and CDR2 YYNGEE. J lost 2 bases, V lost 2 bases, and 8 bases had no gene match.

This chain uses TRBV15 with TRBJ2-1; D gene unclear. Looked up from germline, CDR1 is LNHNV and CDR2 is YYDKDF (reference sequence). This CDR3 is built from 14 residues. V gave up 8 bases and J gave up 6 bases, with 17 bases separating them. For the CDR3, the DNA is TGTGCCACCCGCAAAGTGGGCCCAGGCAATGAGCAGTTCTTC. Protein product: CATRKVGPGNEQFF.

V is TRBV7-6 and J is TRBJ1-4, with D possibly being TRBD1 (6 bases). Trimming removed 1 base at V and 5 bases at J, with 14 bases between. This CDR3 is built from 16 residues. Looked up from germline, CDR1 is SGHVS and CDR2 is FNYEAQ. CDR3 nucleotides: TGTGCCAGCAGCTTAGTGCAGGGACAACTAAATGAAAAACTGTTTTTT. Residues: CASSLVQGQLNEKLFF.

This chain uses TRBV11-2 with TRBJ1-2; 9 nucleotides agree with TRBD1. The CDR3 runs 12 residues. Per germline, CDR1 SGHAT and CDR2 FQNNGV. After removal of 10 bases from V and 4 bases from J, the junction contained 4 bases not matched to a gene. This CDR3 reads CAIYRGPYGYTF. As DNA, the CDR3 is TGTGCCATCTACAGGGGGCCCTATGGCTACACCTTC.

The CDR3 sequence is CSASGGKNTEAFF. DNA of the CDR3: TGCAGTGCTAGTGGCGGGAAGAACACTGAAGCTTTCTTT. V usage is TRBV20-1 and J usage is TRBJ1-1, with no clear D. The CDR3 length is 13 residues. With 3 bases removed from V and 1 base from J, the gap between germline ends came to 9 bases. Germline CDR1 is DFQATT and CDR2 is SNEGSKA (reference sequence).

This chain connects TRBV5-1 to TRBJ2-7; no firm D call. Germline V gene sequence: CDR1 SGHRS, CDR2 YFSETQ. V was cut by 4 bases and J by 1 base, with 15 bases left in between. The CDR3 has 15 amino acids. In nucleotides, the CDR3 is TGCGCCAGCAGCCAAGGACCGCCGGAGTCCTACGAGCAGTACTTC. Translating it yields CASSQGPPESYEQYF.

The chain recombines TRBV19 with TRBJ1-5, with 8 positions matching TRBD1. V gave up 4 bases and J gave up 2 bases; unmatched junction bases: 7. The germline CDR1 and CDR2 sequences are LNHDA and SQIVND (reference sequence). The CDR3 is 16 residues long. The CDR3 spells CASSTSDRVRNQPQHF. CDR3 in DNA: TGTGCCAGTAGTACGTCGGACAGGGTGCGCAATCAGCCCCAGCATTTT.

The gene calls are TRBV24-1 and TRBJ2-7; D is ambiguous. V lost 1 base, J lost 4 bases, and 10 bases lay in between. Germline V gene sequence: CDR1 KGHDR, CDR2 SFDVKD. This CDR3 has 14 amino acids. CDR3 in amino acids: CATSDFANVYEQYF. In DNA form, the CDR3 reads TGTGCCACCAGTGATTTCGCTAACGTATACGAGCAGTACTTC.